Sequencing of this T cell receptor beta chain was carried out in a study of blood T cell repertoires in COVID-19. Study details: Sources were T cells, B-cell-depleted T cells, or PBMCs; the material itself was cDNA or gDNA.

Produced via immunoSEQ multiplex PCR; TCRdb's table is partial and in-frame only. The table records 85,000 to 90,000 clones, about four fifths of them present only once. The receptor was derived from a woman at least 80 years old with acute or convalescent COVID-19. Material for sequencing was peripheral blood.

Here the CDR3 reads CASSSGFYEQYF. The CDR3 DNA reads as TGCGCCAGCAGCTCGGGATTTTACGAGCAGTACTTC. V usage is TRBV5-1 and J usage is TRBJ2-7, with D perhaps TRBD2 (5 bases). The V gene's germline CDR1 is SGHRS and CDR2 YFSETQ. The CDR3 sequence is 12 residues long. V was trimmed by 3 bases and J by 4 bases, leaving 8 bases between them.